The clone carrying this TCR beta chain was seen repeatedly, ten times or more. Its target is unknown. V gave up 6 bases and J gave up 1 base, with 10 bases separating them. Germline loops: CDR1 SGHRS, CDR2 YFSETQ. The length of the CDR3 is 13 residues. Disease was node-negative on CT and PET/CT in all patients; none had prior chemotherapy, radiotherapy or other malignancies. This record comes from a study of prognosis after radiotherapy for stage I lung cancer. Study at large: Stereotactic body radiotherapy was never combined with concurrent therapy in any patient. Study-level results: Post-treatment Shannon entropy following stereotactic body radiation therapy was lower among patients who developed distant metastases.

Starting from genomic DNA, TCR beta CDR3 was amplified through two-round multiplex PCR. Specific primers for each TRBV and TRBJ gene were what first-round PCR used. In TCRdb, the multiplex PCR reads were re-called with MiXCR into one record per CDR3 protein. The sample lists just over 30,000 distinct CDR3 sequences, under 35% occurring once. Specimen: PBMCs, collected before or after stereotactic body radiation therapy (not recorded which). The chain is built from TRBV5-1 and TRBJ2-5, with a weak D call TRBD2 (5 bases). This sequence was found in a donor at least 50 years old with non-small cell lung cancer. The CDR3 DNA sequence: TGCGCCAGCACCGGGGTTGGCCAAGAGACCCAGTACTTC. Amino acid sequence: CASTGVGQETQYF.